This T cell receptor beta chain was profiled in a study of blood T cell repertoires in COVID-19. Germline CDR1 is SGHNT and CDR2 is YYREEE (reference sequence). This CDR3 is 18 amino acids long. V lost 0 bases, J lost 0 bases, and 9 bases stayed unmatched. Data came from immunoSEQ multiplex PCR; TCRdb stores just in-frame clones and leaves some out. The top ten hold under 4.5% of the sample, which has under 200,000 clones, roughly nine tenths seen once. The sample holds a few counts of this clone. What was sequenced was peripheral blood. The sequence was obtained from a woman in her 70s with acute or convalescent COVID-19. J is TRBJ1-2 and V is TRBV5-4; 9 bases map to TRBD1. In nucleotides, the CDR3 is TGTGCCAGCAGCTTGGGATCGACAGGGGGGGCTTCTAACTATGGCTACACCTTC. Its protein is CASSLGSTGGASNYGYTF.